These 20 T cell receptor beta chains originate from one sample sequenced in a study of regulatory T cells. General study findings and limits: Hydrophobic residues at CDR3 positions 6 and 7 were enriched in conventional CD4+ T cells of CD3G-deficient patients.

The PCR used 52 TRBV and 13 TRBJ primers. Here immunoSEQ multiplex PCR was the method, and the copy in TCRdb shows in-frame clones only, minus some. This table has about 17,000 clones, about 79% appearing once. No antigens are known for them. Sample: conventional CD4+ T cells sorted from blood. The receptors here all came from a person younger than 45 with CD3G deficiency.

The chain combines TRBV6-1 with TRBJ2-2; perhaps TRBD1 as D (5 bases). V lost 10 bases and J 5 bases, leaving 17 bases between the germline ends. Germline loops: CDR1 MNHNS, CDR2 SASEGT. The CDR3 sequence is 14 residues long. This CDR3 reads CATRRGTLTGELFF. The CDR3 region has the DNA TGTGCCACCCGAAGGGGCACTTTAACCGGGGAGCTGTTTTTT.

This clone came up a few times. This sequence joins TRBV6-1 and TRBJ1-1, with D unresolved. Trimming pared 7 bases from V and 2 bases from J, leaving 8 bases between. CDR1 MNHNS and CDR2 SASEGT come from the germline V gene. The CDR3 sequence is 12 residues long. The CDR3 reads CASKRPNTEAFF. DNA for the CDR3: TGTGCCAGCAAGAGACCCAACACTGAAGCTTTCTTT.

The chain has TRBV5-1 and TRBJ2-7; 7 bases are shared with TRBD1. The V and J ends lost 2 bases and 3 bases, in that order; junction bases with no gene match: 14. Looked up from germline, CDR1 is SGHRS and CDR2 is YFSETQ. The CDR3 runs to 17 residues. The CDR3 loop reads CASSLDLPGQNDYEQYF. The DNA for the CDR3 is TGCGCCAGCAGCTTAGATCTACCGGGACAGAATGACTACGAGCAGTACTTC.

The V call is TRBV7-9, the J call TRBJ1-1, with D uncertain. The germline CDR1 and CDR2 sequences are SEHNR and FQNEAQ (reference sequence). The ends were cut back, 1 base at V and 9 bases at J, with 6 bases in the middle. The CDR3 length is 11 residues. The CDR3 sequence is CASSLEGKAFF. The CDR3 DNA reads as TGTGCCAGCAGCTTAGAGGGTAAAGCTTTCTTT. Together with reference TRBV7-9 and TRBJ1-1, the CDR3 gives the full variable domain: DTGVSQNPRHKITKRGQNVTFRCDPISEHNRLYWYRQTLGQGPEFLTYFQNEAQLEKSRLLSDRFSAERPKGSFSTLEIQRTEQGDSAMYLCASSLEGKAFFGQGTRLTVV.

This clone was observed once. CDR3 coding DNA: TGCGCCAGCAGCGTCGGACAGGGAGGCACAGATACGCAGTATTTT. Its translation is CASSVGQGGTDTQYF. The chain carries TRBV5-1 and TRBJ2-3; 8 nucleotides agree with TRBD1. The ends lost 4 bases at V and 1 base at J; junction bases unmatched: 5. In germline, CDR1 is SGHRS, CDR2 YFSETQ. CDR3 length equals 15 residues.

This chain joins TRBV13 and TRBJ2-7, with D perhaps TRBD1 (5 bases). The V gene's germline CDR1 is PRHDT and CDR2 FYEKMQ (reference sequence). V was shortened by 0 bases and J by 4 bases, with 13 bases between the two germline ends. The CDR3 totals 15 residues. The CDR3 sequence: CASSLGPGNSYEQYF. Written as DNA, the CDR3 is TGTGCCAGCAGCTTAGGCCCAGGGAATAGTTACGAGCAGTACTTC.

CDR3 DNA: TGTGCCAGCAGCCGTTTATCTGGTGTCAGCCGCACAGATACGCAGTATTTT. It specifies CASSRLSGVSRTDTQYF. The chain has TRBV7-9 and TRBJ2-3; D is undetermined. Per germline, CDR1 SEHNR and CDR2 FQNEAQ (reference sequence). This CDR3 spans 17 amino acids. V lost 5 bases and J lost 1, with 19 bases in between.

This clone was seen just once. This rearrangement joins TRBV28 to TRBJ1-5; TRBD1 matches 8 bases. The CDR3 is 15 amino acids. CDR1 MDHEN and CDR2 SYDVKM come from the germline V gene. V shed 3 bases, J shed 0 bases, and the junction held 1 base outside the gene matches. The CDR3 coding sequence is TGTGCCAGCAGTTTGACAGGGGATAGCAATCAGCCCCAGCATTTT. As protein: CASSLTGDSNQPQHF. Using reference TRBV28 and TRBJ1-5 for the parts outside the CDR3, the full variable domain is DVKVTQSSRYLVKRTGEKVFLECVQDMDHENMFWYRQDPGLGLRLIYFSYDVKMKEKGDIPEGYSVSREKKERFSLILESASTNQTSMYLCASSLTGDSNQPQHFGDGTRLSIL.

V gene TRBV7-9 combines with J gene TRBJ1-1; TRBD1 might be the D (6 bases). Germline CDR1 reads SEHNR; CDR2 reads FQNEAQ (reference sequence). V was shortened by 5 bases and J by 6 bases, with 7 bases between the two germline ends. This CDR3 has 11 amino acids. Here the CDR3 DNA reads TGTGCCAGCAGCGGGGGCGCTGAAGCTTTCTTT. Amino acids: CASSGGAEAFF.

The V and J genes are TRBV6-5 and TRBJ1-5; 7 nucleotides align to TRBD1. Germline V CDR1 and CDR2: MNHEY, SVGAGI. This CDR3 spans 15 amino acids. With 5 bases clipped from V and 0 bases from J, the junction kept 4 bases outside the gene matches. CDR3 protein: CASSRQGYSNQPQHF. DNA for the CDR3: TGTGCCAGCAGTCGACAGGGCTATAGCAATCAGCCCCAGCATTTT.

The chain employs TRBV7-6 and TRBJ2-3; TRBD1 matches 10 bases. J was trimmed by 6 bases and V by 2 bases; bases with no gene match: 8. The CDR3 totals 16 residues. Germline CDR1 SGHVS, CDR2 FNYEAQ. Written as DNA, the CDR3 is TGTGCCAGCAGCTTAATCCCGGACAGGGGGAGGGATACGCAGTATTTT. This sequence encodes CASSLIPDRGRDTQYF.

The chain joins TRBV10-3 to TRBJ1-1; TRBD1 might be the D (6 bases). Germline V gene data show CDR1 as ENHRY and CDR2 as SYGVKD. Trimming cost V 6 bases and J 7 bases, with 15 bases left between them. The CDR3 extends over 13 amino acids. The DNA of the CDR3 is TGTGCCATCAGAGGCAGGGGCCGGAGTGAAGCTTTCTTT. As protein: CAIRGRGRSEAFF.

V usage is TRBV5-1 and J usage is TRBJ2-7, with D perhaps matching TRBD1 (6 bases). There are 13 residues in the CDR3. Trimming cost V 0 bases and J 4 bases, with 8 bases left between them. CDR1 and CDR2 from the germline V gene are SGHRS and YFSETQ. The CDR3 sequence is CASSLGDKYEQYF. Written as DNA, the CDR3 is TGCGCCAGCAGCTTGGGGGACAAATACGAGCAGTACTTC.

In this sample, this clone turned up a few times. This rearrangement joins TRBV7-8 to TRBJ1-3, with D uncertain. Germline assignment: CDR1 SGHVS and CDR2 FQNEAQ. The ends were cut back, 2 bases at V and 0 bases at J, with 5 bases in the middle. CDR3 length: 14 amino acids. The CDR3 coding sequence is TGTGCCAGCAGCTTACGGGGCTCTGGAAACACCATATATTTT. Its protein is CASSLRGSGNTIYF.

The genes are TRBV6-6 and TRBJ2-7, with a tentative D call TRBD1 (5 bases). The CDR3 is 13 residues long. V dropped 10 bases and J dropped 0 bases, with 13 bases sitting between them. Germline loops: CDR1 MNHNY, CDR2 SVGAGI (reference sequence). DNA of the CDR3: TGTGCCACTAGGGGCCCGAGCTCCTACGAGCAGTACTTC. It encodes CATRGPSSYEQYF.

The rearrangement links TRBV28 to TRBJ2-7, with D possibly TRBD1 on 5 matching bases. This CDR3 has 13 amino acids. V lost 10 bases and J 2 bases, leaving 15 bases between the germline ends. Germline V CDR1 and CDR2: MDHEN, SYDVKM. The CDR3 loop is CATMRQGPYEQYF. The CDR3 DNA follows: TGTGCCACAATGAGGCAGGGCCCCTACGAGCAGTACTTC.

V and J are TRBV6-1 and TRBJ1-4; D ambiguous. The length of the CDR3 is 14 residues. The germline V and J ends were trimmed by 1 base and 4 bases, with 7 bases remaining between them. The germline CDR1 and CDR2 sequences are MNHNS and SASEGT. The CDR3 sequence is CASSEGGLNEKLFF. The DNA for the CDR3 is TGTGCCAGCAGTGAAGGTGGTCTTAATGAAAAACTGTTTTTT.

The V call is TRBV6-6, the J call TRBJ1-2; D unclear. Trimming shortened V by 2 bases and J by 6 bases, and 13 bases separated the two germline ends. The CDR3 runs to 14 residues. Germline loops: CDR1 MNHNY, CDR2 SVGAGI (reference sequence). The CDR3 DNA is TGTGCCAGCAGTTACGGCGGCAGAAACCATGGCTACACCTTC. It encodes CASSYGGRNHGYTF.

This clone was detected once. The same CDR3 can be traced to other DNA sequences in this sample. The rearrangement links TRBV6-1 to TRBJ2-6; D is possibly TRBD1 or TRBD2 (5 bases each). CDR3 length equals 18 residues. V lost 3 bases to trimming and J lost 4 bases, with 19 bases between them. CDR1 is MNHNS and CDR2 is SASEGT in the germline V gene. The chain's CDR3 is CASSERVRGSGGANVLTF. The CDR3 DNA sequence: TGTGCCAGCAGTGAGAGAGTAAGGGGTTCGGGAGGGGCCAACGTCCTGACTTTC.

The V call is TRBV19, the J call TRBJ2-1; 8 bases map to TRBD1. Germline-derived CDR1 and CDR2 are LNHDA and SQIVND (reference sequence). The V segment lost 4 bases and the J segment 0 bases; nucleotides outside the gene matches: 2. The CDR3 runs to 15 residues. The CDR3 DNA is TGTGCCAGTAGTAGGACAGGGAACTCCTACAATGAGCAGTTCTTC. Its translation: CASSRTGNSYNEQFF.